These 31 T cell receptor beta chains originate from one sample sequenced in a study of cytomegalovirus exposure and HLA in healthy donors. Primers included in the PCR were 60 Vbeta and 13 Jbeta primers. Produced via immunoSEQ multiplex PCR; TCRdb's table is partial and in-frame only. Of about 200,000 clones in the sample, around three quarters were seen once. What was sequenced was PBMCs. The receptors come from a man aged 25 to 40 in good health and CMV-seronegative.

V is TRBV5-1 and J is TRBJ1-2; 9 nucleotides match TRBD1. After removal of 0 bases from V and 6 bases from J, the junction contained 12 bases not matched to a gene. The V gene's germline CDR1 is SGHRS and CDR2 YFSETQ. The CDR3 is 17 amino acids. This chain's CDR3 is CASSLANWWDRENGYTF. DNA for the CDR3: TGCGCCAGCAGCTTGGCCAATTGGTGGGACAGGGAAAATGGCTACACCTTC.

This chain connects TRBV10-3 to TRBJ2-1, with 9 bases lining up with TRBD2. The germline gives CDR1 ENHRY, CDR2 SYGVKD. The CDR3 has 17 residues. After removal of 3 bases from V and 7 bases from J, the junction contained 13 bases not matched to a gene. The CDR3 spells CAISDPSRGTSFNEQFF. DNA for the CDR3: TGTGCCATCAGTGACCCTAGTAGGGGGACTAGCTTTAATGAGCAGTTCTTC.

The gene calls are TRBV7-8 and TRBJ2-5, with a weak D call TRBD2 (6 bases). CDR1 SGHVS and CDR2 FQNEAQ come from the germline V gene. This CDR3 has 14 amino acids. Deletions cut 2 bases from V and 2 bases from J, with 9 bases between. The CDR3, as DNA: TGTGCCAGCAGCTTATTCGGGGGACAAGAGACCCAGTACTTC. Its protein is CASSLFGGQETQYF.

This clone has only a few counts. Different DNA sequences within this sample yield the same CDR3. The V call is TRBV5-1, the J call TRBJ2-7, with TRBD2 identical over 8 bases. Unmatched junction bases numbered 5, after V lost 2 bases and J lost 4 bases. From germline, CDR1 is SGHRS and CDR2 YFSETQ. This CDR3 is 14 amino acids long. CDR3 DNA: TGCGCCAGCAGCTTACGAGCGGGGGTGTACGAGCAGTACTTC. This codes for CASSLRAGVYEQYF.

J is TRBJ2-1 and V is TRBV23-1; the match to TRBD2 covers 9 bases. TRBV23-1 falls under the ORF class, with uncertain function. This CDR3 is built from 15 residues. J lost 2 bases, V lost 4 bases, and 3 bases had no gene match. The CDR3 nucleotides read TGCGCCAGCAGTCGGACTAGCGACCCCTACAATGAGCAGTTCTTC. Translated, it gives CASSRTSDPYNEQFF.

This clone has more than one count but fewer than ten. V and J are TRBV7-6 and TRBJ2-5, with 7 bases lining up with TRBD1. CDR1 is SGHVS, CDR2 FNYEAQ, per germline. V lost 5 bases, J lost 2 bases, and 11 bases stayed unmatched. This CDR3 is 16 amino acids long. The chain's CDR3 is CASSARPTGVQETQYF. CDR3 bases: TGTGCCAGCAGCGCCCGACCCACAGGGGTTCAAGAGACCCAGTACTTC.

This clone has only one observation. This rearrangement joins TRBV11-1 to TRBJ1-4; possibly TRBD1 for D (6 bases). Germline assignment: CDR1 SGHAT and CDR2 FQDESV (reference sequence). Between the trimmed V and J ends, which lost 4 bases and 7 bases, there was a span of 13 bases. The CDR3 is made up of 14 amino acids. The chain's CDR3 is CASSSGTRSEKLFF. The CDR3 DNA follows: TGTGCCAGCAGCTCCGGGACAAGAAGTGAAAAACTGTTTTTT. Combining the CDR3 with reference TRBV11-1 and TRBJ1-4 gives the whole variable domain EAEVAQSPRYKITEKSQAVAFWCDPISGHATLYWYRQILGQGPELLVQFQDESVVDDSQLPKDRFSAERLKGVDSTLKIQPAELGDSAMYLCASSSGTRSEKLFFGSGTQLSVL.

The CDR3 region has the DNA TGTGCCAGCAGCCGGTCCGGGGGGGGACTCATATTCTACGAGCAGTACTTC. It encodes CASSRSGGGLIFYEQYF. The chain is built from TRBV7-2 and TRBJ2-7; 8 nucleotides line up with TRBD2. CDR3 size: 17 residues. Germline V lookup: CDR1 SGHTA, CDR2 FQGNSA. The ends lost 5 bases at V and 3 bases at J; junction bases unmatched: 15.

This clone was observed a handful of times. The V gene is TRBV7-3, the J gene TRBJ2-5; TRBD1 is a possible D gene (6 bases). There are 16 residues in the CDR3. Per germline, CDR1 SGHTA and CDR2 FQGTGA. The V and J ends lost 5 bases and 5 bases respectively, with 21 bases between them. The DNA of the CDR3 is TGTGCCAGCAGCCAGGGGACCGGGACGATGGGGGAGACCCAGTACTTC. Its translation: CASSQGTGTMGETQYF.

CDR3 amino acids: CASSRRATNEKLFF. The CDR3 nucleotides read TGTGCCAGCAGCCGGAGGGCAACTAATGAAAAACTGTTTTTT. The chain joins TRBV7-9 to TRBJ1-4; D uncertain. The ends were cut back, 5 bases at V and 0 bases at J, with 7 bases in the middle. The CDR3 length is 14 residues. Germline assignment: CDR1 SEHNR and CDR2 FQNEAQ (reference sequence).

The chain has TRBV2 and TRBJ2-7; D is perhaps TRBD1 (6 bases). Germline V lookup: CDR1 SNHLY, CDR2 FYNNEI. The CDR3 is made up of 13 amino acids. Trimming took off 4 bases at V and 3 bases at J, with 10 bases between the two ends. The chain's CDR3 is CASSVDSYYEQYF. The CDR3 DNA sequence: TGTGCCAGCAGTGTGGACAGCTACTACGAGCAGTACTTC.

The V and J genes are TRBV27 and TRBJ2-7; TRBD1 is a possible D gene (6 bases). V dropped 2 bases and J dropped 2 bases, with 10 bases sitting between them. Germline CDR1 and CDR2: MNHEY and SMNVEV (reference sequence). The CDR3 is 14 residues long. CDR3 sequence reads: CASSLTAGAYEQYF. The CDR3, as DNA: TGTGCCAGCAGTTTAACGGCAGGGGCCTACGAGCAGTACTTC.

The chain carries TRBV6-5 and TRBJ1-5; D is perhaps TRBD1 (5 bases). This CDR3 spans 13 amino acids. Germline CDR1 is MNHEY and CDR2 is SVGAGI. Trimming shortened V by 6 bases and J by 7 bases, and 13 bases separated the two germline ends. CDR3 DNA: TGTGCCAGCAGCACCCTTAGGGGACAGCCCCAGCATTTT. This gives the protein CASSTLRGQPQHF.

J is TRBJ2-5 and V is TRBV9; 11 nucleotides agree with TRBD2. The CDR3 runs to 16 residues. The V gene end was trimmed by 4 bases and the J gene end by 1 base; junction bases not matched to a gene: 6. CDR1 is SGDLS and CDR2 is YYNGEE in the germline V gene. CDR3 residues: CASSYLAGGLQETQYF. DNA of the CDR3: TGTGCCAGCAGCTATCTAGCGGGAGGACTCCAAGAGACCCAGTACTTC.

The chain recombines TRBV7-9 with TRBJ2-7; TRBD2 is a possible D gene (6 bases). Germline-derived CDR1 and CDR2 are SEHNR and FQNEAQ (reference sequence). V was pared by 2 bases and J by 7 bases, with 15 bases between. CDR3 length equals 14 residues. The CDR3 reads CASSLSGGIREQYF. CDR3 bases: TGTGCCAGCAGCTTATCTGGCGGGATAAGGGAGCAGTACTTC.

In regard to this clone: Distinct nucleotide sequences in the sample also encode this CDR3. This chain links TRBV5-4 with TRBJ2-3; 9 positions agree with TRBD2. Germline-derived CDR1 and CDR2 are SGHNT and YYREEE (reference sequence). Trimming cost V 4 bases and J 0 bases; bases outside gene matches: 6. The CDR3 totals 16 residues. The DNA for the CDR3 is TGTGCCAGCAGCCCCAGAACTAGCGGGAGCACAGATACGCAGTATTTT. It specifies CASSPRTSGSTDTQYF.

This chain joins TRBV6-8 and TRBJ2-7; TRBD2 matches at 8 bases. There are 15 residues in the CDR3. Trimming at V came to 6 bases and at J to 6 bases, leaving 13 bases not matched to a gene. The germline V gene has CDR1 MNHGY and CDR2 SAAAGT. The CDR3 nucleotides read TGTGCCAGCAGCCGGACGGGGGGGGACCTCTCCGAGCAGTACTTC. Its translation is CASSRTGGDLSEQYF.

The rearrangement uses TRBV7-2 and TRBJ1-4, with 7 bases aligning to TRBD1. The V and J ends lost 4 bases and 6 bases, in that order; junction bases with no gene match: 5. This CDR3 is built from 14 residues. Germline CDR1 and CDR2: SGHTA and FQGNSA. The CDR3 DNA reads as TGTGCCAGCAGCTACCGGGACAGTTATGAAAAACTGTTTTTT. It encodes CASSYRDSYEKLFF.

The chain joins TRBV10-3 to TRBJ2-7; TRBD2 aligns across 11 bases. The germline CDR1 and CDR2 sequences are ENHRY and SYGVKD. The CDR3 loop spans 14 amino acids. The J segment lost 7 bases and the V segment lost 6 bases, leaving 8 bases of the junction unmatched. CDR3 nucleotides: TGTGCCATCAGCACTAGCGGGAGTCCCAAGGAGCAGTACTTC. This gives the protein CAISTSGSPKEQYF.

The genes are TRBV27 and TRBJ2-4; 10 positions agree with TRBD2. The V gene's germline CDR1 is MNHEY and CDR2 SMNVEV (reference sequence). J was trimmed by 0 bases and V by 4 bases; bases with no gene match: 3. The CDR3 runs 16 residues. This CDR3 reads CASSSRLAGAKNIQYF. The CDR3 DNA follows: TGTGCCAGCAGTTCCCGACTAGCGGGAGCCAAAAACATTCAGTACTTC.

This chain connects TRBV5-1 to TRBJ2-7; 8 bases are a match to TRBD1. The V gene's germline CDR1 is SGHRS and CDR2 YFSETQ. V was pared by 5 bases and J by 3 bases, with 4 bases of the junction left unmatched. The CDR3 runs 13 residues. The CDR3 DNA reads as TGCGCCAGCAGAACCGGGACAGGCTACGAGCAGTACTTC. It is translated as CASRTGTGYEQYF.

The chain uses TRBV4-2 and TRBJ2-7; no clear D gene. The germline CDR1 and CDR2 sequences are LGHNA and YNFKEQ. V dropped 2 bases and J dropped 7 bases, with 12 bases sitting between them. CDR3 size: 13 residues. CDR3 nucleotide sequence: TGTGCCAGCAGCCAACTCGAACGAGGAGAGCAGTACTTC. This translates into CASSQLERGEQYF.

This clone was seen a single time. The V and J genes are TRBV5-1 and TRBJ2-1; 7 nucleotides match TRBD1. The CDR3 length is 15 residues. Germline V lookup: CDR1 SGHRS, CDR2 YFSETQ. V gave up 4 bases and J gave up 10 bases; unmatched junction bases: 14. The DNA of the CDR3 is TGCGCCAGCAGCCCGCGGCGTTGGACAGGCCAGGAGCAGTTCTTC. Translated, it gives CASSPRRWTGQEQFF.

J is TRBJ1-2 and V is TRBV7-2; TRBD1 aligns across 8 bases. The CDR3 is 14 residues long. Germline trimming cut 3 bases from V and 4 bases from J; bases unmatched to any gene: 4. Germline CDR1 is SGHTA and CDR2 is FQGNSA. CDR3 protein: CASSFGQGVYGYTF. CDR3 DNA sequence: TGTGCCAGCAGCTTCGGACAGGGTGTCTATGGCTACACCTTC. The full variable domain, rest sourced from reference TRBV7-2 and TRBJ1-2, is GAGVSQSPSNKVTEKGKDVELRCDPISGHTALYWYRQSLGQGLEFLIYFQGNSAPDKSGLPSDRFSAERTGGSVSTLTIQRTQQEDSAVYLCASSFGQGVYGYTFGSGTRLTVV.

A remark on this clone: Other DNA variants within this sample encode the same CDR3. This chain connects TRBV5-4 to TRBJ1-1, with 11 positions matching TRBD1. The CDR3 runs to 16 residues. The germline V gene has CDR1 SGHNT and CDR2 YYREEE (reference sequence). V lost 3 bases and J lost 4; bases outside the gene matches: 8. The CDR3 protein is CASSWGGQGASTEAFF. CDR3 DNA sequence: TGTGCCAGCAGCTGGGGTGGACAGGGGGCTTCCACTGAAGCTTTCTTT.

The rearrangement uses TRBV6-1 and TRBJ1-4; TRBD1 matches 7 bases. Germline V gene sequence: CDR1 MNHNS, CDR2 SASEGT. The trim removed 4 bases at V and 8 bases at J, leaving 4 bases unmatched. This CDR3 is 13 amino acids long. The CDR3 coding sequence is TGTGCCAGCAGTGTTGGGACAGAAGAAAAACTGTTTTTT. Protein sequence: CASSVGTEEKLFF.

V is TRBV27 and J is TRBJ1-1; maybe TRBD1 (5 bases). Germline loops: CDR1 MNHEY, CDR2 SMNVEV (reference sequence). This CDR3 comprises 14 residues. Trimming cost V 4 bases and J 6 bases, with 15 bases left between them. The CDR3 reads CASSSTVGLSEAFF. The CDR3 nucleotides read TGTGCCAGCAGTTCGACAGTAGGGTTATCTGAAGCTTTCTTT.

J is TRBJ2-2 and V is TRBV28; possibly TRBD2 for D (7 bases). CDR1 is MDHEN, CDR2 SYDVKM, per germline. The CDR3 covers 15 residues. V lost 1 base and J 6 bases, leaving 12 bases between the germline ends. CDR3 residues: CASSLLQGGAGELFF. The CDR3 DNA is TGTGCCAGCAGTTTATTACAGGGAGGGGCCGGGGAGCTGTTTTTT. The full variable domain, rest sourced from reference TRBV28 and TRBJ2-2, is DVKVTQSSRYLVKRTGEKVFLECVQDMDHENMFWYRQDPGLGLRLIYFSYDVKMKEKGDIPEGYSVSREKKERFSLILESASTNQTSMYLCASSLLQGGAGELFFGEGSRLTVL.

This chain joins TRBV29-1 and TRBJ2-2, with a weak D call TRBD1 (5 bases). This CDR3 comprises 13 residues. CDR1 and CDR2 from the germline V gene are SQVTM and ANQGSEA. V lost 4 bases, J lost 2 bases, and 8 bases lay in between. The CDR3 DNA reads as TGCAGCGTTGGGACAAAAAACACCGGGGAGCTGTTTTTT. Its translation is CSVGTKNTGELFF.

The CDR3 DNA is TGTGCCAGCAGTTTTTGGCCCCTCATGGTCTCTGGAAACACCATATATTTT. Its translation: CASSFWPLMVSGNTIYF. The chain combines TRBV28 with TRBJ1-3; D is unclear. Trimming took 3 bases from V and 0 from J, leaving 15 bases between them. The CDR3 consists of 17 residues. Germline CDR1 and CDR2: MDHEN and SYDVKM.

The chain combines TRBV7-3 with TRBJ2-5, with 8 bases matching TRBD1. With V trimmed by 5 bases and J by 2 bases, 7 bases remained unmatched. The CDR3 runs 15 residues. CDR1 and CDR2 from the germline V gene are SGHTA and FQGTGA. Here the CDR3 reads CASSRTGTDQETQYF. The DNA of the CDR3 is TGTGCCAGCAGCCGGACAGGGACCGATCAAGAGACCCAGTACTTC. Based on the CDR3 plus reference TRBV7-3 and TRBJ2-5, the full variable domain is GAGVSQTPSNKVTEKGKYVELRCDPISGHTALYWYRQSLGQGPEFLIYFQGTGAADDSGLPNDRFFAVRPEGSVSTLKIQRTERGDSAVYLCASSRTGTDQETQYFGPGTRLLVL.